The 23 T cell receptor beta chains below were found in one sample sequenced in a study of blood T cell repertoires in COVID-19. TCRdb keeps only in-frame clones here, not all; method: immunoSEQ multiplex PCR. The profile shows roughly 81,000 clones, approximately 82% of them singletons. The material sequenced was peripheral blood. These TCRs come from a woman aged 70-85 years with acute or convalescent COVID-19.

This clone turned up a few times. The chain uses TRBV3-1 (or the pseudogene TRBV3-2) and TRBJ2-3; the match to TRBD2 covers 9 bases. Germline CDR1 and CDR2: LGHDT and YNNKEL (reference sequence). The CDR3 loop spans 15 amino acids. V was clipped by 1 base and J by 6 bases; unmatched bases: 5. This chain's CDR3 is CASSQVAGGSDTQYF. CDR3 DNA sequence: TGTGCCAGCAGCCAAGTGGCGGGGGGGAGCGATACGCAGTATTTT.

The V call is TRBV19, the J call TRBJ1-1; D unclear. CDR3 length: 12 residues. CDR1 is LNHDA, CDR2 SQIVND, per germline (reference sequence). V lost 9 bases, J lost 1 base, and 9 bases lay in between. The CDR3 reads CASGNTNTEAFF. The CDR3 region has the DNA TGTGCCAGCGGGAATACGAACACTGAAGCTTTCTTT.

The V and J genes are TRBV5-1 and TRBJ2-1; TRBD2 aligns across 11 bases. The CDR3 is made up of 16 amino acids. The germline CDR1 and CDR2 sequences are SGHRS and YFSETQ. The V segment lost 0 bases and the J segment 5 bases; nucleotides outside the gene matches: 4. The CDR3 nucleotides are TGCGCCAGCAGCTTGGCCCCTAGCGGGGGGCACAATGAGCAGTTCTTC. This codes for CASSLAPSGGHNEQFF.

This clone is a singleton in its sample. The chain combines TRBV28 with TRBJ1-2; the D is unclear. The CDR3 extends over 15 amino acids. V was trimmed by 3 bases and J by 1 base, leaving 12 bases between them. Looked up from germline, CDR1 is MDHEN and CDR2 is SYDVKM. CDR3 sequence reads: CASSFSPSFNYGYTF. CDR3 nucleotides: TGTGCCAGCAGTTTTAGTCCGAGCTTTAACTATGGCTACACCTTC.

The chain has TRBV18 and TRBJ2-1; D may be TRBD2 (5 bases). The CDR3 length is 13 residues. V was shortened by 2 bases and J by 7 bases, with 9 bases between the two germline ends. Germline V lookup: CDR1 KGHSH, CDR2 LQKENI. CDR3 sequence: CASSPGRDNEQFF. CDR3 DNA sequence: TGTGCCAGCTCACCAGGACGGGATAATGAGCAGTTCTTC.

The chain links TRBV7-9 to TRBJ2-1; D is unresolved. Germline loops: CDR1 SEHNR, CDR2 FQNEAQ (reference sequence). Trimming stripped 0 bases from V and 9 bases from J, with 3 bases between. CDR3 size: 11 residues. CDR3 region: CASSLAGEQFF. The CDR3 DNA sequence: TGTGCCAGCAGCTTAGCCGGTGAGCAGTTCTTC. The full variable domain, with the rest looked up from reference TRBV7-9 and TRBJ2-1, is DTGVSQNPRHKITKRGQNVTFRCDPISEHNRLYWYRQTLGQGPEFLTYFQNEAQLEKSRLLSDRFSAERPKGSFSTLEIQRTEQGDSAMYLCASSLAGEQFFGPGTRLTVL.

The J gene is TRBJ1-1, the V gene TRBV5-1; tentative D call: TRBD1 (5 bases). Trimming left V 3 bases short and J 4 bases short, with 25 bases between. This CDR3 spans 18 amino acids. Germline V lookup: CDR1 SGHRS, CDR2 YFSETQ. The CDR3 loop is CASSSLPGGLYSGTEAFF. The CDR3 bases are TGCGCCAGCAGCTCCCTCCCGGGGGGTCTTTATTCCGGCACTGAAGCTTTCTTT. The full variable domain, its missing parts supplied by reference TRBV5-1 and TRBJ1-1, is KAGVTQTPRYLIKTRGQQVTLSCSPISGHRSVSWYQQTPGQGLQFLFEYFSETQRNKGNFPGRFSGRQFSNSRSEMNVSTLELGDSALYLCASSSLPGGLYSGTEAFFGQGTRLTVV.

The chain links TRBV24-1 to TRBJ1-2; D is unclear. CDR1 is KGHDR and CDR2 is SFDVKD in the germline V gene. V lost 5 bases and J lost 3, with 12 bases in between. The CDR3 length is 14 residues. The CDR3 DNA is TGTGCCACCAGTGTTACAAATTCCTACTATGGCTACACCTTC. Translation gives CATSVTNSYYGYTF.

In its sample, this clone was seen once. The chain links TRBV10-3 to TRBJ2-7, with TRBD2 as a possible D gene (5 bases). CDR3 length: 15 amino acids. CDR1 ENHRY and CDR2 SYGVKD come from the germline V gene. Trimming left V 3 bases short and J 3 bases short, with 15 bases between. The CDR3 DNA reads as TGTGCCATCAGTGATAACGTCGGGGAAAACTACGAGCAGTACTTC. Protein: CAISDNVGENYEQYF.

The chain combines TRBV18 with TRBJ1-1, with TRBD1 identical over 7 bases. In germline, CDR1 is KGHSH, CDR2 LQKENI. The CDR3 has 14 residues. The ends lost 5 bases at V and 1 base at J; junction bases unmatched: 4. The CDR3 DNA reads as TGTGCCAGCTCAAGTCAGGGGGAGAACACTGAAGCTTTCTTT. This sequence encodes CASSSQGENTEAFF.

The V call is TRBV12-5, the J call TRBJ2-1; TRBD1 aligns across 12 bases. The CDR3 is 14 residues long. Germline V lookup: CDR1 LGHNT, CDR2 FRNRAP. Losses at the gene ends were 6 bases for V and 12 bases for J; bases not matched to a gene: 9. CDR3 residues: CASGRGTGGVRQFF. The CDR3 bases are TGTGCTAGTGGACGCGGGACAGGGGGCGTTAGGCAGTTCTTC.

The V call is TRBV11-3, the J call TRBJ2-7; 9 bases line up with TRBD1. The CDR3 is made up of 19 amino acids. The V segment lost 0 bases and the J segment 1 base; nucleotides outside the gene matches: 13. Germline V gene lookup returns CDR1 SGHNT and CDR2 YENEEA. CDR3 protein: CASSLEGGTGNTNSYEQYF. In DNA, the CDR3 is TGTGCCAGCAGCTTAGAGGGAGGGACAGGGAACACAAATTCCTACGAGCAGTACTTC.

The J gene is TRBJ2-1, the V gene TRBV6-5; D might be TRBD1 (5 bases). The V end was cut by 2 bases, the J end by 7 bases, with 15 bases between. The CDR3 is made up of 15 amino acids. Per the germline V gene, CDR1 is MNHEY and CDR2 is SVGAGI. The CDR3 DNA reads TGTGCCAGCAGTTACGAGGCAGGGCTGGATAATGAGCAGTTCTTC. Its protein product is CASSYEAGLDNEQFF.

The chain couples TRBV5-1 to TRBJ2-3, with 12 bases lining up with TRBD2. This CDR3 is built from 17 residues. Germline lookup yields CDR1 SGHRS and CDR2 YFSETQ. With V trimmed by 0 bases and J by 3 bases, 5 bases remained unmatched. CDR3 sequence: CASSLGGLAGRTDTQYF. CDR3 nucleotide sequence: TGCGCCAGCAGCTTGGGTGGACTAGCGGGGAGAACAGATACGCAGTATTTT.

This clone turned up a few times. The chain combines TRBV2 with TRBJ1-4; D is undetermined. Looked up from germline, CDR1 is SNHLY and CDR2 is FYNNEI. The CDR3 sequence is 14 residues long. V was cut by 6 bases and J by 7 bases, with 15 bases left in between. CDR3 region: CASRVKGVGEKLFF. As DNA, the CDR3 is TGTGCCAGCAGAGTGAAGGGAGTAGGTGAAAAACTGTTTTTT.

The chain joins TRBV19 to TRBJ1-6; 10 nucleotides match TRBD1. The CDR3 consists of 15 residues. Germline CDR1 LNHDA, CDR2 SQIVND (reference sequence). V lost 1 base and J lost 10; bases outside the gene matches: 4. The CDR3, as DNA: TGTGCCAGTAGTATAGCCGGGACAGGGGTGTCACCCCTCCACTTT. Its protein is CASSIAGTGVSPLHF. Using reference TRBV19 and TRBJ1-6 for the parts outside the CDR3, the full variable domain is DGGITQSPKYLFRKEGQNVTLSCEQNLNHDAMYWYRQDPGQGLRLIYYSQIVNDFQKGDIAEGYSVSREKKESFPLTVTSAQKNPTAFYLCASSIAGTGVSPLHFGNGTRLTVT.

The chain employs TRBV7-2 and TRBJ1-5; D may be TRBD1 (5 bases). The germline gives CDR1 SGHTA, CDR2 FQGNSA. V lost 3 bases, J lost 7 bases, and 13 bases lay in between. The length of the CDR3 is 14 residues. CDR3 sequence (DNA): TGTGCCAGCAGCTTCGGGGGGGGAGGACAGCCCCAGCATTTT. This gives the protein CASSFGGGGQPQHF.

This sequence joins TRBV15 and TRBJ1-1; D is possibly TRBD1 (6 bases). Germline V gene data show CDR1 as LNHNV and CDR2 as YYDKDF (reference sequence). This CDR3 spans 13 amino acids. V was shortened by 2 bases and J by 4 bases, with 8 bases between the two germline ends. CDR3 sequence: CATSRPDSTEAFF. CDR3 sequence (DNA): TGTGCCACCAGCAGACCGGACAGCACTGAAGCTTTCTTT.

CDR3 coding DNA: TGTGCCAGCAGCCAGGGACTTAACACTGAAGCTTTCTTT. Protein: CASSQGLNTEAFF. This chain connects TRBV5-4 to TRBJ1-1; perhaps TRBD1 as D (5 bases). The germline CDR1 and CDR2 sequences are SGHNT and YYREEE (reference sequence). This CDR3 comprises 13 residues. Trimming pared 4 bases from V and 2 bases from J, leaving 9 bases between.

This clone appeared once. The chain recombines TRBV4-1 with TRBJ2-3; possible D gene TRBD2, 5 bases. Trimming stripped 6 bases from V and 1 base from J, with 11 bases between. Germline assignment: CDR1 MGHRA and CDR2 YSYEKL. CDR3 size: 14 residues. The CDR3 region has the DNA TGCGCCAGCAGTCAACTAGGCCGCACAGATACGCAGTATTTT. Amino acid sequence: CASSQLGRTDTQYF.

This clone was found a few times. This chain's CDR3 is CASRESGDSNQPQHF. The DNA for the CDR3 is TGTGCCAGCAGGGAGTCCGGGGATAGCAATCAGCCCCAGCATTTT. This chain joins TRBV6-5 and TRBJ1-5; no firm D call. The CDR3 spans 15 residues. Germline V gene data show CDR1 as MNHEY and CDR2 as SVGAGI. V shed 6 bases and J shed 0 bases, with 12 bases lying between them.

DNA for the CDR3: TGCGCCAGCAGCTTAGAGGGGACAGGAATCTCTGGAAACACCATATATTTT. Translation: CASSLEGTGISGNTIYF. V is TRBV5-1 and J is TRBJ1-3, with 8 bases aligning to TRBD1. Germline V gene data show CDR1 as SGHRS and CDR2 as YFSETQ. The trim removed 2 bases at V and 0 bases at J, leaving 7 bases unmatched. The CDR3 runs 17 residues. Variable domain in full (rest from reference TRBV5-1 and TRBJ1-3): KAGVTQTPRYLIKTRGQQVTLSCSPISGHRSVSWYQQTPGQGLQFLFEYFSETQRNKGNFPGRFSGRQFSNSRSEMNVSTLELGDSALYLCASSLEGTGISGNTIYFGEGSWLTVV.

The chain is built from TRBV2 and TRBJ1-3; D might be TRBD1 (5 bases). Per germline, CDR1 SNHLY and CDR2 FYNNEI. This CDR3 has 15 amino acids. Trimming stripped 6 bases from V and 0 bases from J, with 12 bases between. The CDR3 DNA follows: TGTGCCAGCAGGACAGACGTGAGCTCTGGAAACACCATATATTTT. This encodes CASRTDVSSGNTIYF.